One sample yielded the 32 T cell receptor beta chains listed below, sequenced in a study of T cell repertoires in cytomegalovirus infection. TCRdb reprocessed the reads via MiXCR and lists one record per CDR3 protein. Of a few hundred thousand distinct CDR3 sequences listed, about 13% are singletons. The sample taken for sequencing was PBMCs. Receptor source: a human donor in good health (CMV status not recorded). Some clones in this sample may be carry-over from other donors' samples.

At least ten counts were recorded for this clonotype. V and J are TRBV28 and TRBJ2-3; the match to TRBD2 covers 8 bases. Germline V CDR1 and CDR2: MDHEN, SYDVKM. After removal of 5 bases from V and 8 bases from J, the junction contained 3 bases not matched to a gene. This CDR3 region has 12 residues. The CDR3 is CASSPGLATQYF. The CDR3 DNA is TGTGCCAGCAGTCCCGGACTAGCTACGCAGTATTTT.

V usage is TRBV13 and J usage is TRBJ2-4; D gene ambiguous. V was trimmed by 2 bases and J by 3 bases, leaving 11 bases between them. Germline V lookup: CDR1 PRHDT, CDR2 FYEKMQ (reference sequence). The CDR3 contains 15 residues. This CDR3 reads CASSLSRTGKNIQYF. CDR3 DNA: TGTGCCAGCAGCTTATCGCGGACCGGCAAAAACATTCAGTACTTC.

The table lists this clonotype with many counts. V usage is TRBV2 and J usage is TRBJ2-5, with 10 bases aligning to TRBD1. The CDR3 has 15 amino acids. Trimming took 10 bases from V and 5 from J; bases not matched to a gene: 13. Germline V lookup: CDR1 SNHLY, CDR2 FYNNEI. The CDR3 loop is CATNRPGQGMETQYF. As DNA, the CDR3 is TGTGCCACCAACCGACCGGGACAGGGGATGGAGACCCAGTACTTC.

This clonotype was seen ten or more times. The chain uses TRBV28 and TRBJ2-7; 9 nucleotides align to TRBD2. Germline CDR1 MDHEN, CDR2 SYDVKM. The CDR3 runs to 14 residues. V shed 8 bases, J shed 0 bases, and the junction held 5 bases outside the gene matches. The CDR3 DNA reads TGTGCCAGCGGAACTAGCGGGTCCTCCTACGAGCAGTACTTC. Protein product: CASGTSGSSYEQYF.

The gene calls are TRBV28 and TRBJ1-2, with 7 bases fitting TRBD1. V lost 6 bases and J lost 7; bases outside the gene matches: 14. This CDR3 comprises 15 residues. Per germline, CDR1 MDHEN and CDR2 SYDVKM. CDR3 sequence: CASSHELTGSRGYTF. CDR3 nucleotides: TGTGCCAGCAGCCACGAACTGACAGGGTCCCGTGGCTACACCTTC.

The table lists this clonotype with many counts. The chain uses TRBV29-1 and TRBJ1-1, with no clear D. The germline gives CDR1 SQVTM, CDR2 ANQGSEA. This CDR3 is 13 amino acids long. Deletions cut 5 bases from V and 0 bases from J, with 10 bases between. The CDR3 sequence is CSVLRTVNTEAFF. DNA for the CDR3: TGCAGCGTTTTAAGGACGGTGAACACTGAAGCTTTCTTT.

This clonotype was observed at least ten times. CDR3 nucleotides: TGTGCCAGCAGCTTGGGCGACAGAAATGGAGCTTTCTTT. Residues: CASSLGDRNGAFF. This chain uses TRBV5-6 with TRBJ1-1; D perhaps matches TRBD1 (5 bases). Trimming pared 0 bases from V and 10 bases from J, leaving 13 bases between. The CDR3 extends over 13 amino acids. The germline CDR1 and CDR2 sequences are SGHDT and YYEEEE.

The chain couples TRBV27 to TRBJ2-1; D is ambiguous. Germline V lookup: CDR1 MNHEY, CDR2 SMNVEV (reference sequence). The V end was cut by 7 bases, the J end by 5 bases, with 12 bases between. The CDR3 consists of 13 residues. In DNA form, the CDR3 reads TGTGCCAGCACCGACCCGGCTAACAATGAGCAGTTCTTC. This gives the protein CASTDPANNEQFF.

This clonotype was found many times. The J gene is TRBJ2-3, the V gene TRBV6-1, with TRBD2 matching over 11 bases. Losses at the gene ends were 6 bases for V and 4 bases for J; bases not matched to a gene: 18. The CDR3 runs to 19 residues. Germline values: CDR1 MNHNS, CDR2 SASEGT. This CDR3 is CASSRTPIIAGGPPDTQYF. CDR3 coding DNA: TGTGCCAGCAGCCGCACCCCTATTATAGCGGGAGGGCCTCCAGATACGCAGTATTTT.

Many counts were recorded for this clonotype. The CDR3 loop is CAISGTSLSGELFF. The CDR3 DNA follows: TGTGCCATCAGTGGGACAAGCCTGTCCGGGGAGCTGTTTTTT. This sequence joins TRBV10-3 and TRBJ2-2, with D perhaps matching TRBD1 (5 bases). Germline V gives CDR1 ENHRY, CDR2 SYGVKD. V dropped 4 bases and J dropped 6 bases, with 12 bases sitting between them. CDR3 length: 14 residues.

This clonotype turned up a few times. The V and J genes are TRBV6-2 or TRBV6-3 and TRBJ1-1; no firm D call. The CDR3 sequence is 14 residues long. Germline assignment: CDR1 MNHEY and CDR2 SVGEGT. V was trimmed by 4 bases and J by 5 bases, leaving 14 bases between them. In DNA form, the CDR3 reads TGTGCCAGCAGTTCCTGGAACACCCTAACTGAAGCTTTCTTT. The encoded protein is CASSSWNTLTEAFF.

This chain's CDR3 is CSASRGGTTYEQYF. The CDR3 DNA follows: TGCAGTGCTAGTAGGGGCGGCACAACCTACGAGCAGTACTTC. The chain has TRBV20-1 and TRBJ2-7; the D gene is possibly TRBD1 (5 bases). The V end was cut by 3 bases, the J end by 2 bases, with 14 bases between. The CDR3 totals 14 residues. Germline assignment: CDR1 DFQATT and CDR2 SNEGSKA (reference sequence).

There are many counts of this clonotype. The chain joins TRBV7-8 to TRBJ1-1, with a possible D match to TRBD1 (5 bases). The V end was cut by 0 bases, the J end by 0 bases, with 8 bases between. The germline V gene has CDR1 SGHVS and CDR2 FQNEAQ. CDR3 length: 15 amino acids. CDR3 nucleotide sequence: TGTGCCAGCAGCTTAGCGTGGGGGGTGAACACTGAAGCTTTCTTT. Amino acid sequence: CASSLAWGVNTEAFF.

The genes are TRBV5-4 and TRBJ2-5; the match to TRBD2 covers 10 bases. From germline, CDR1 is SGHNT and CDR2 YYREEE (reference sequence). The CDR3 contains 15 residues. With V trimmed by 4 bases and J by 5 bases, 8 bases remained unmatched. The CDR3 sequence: CASSTPGTSVETQYF. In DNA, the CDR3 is TGTGCCAGCAGCACTCCCGGGACTAGCGTGGAGACCCAGTACTTC.

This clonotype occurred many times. CDR3 protein: CASSPAVNTEAFF. In DNA, the CDR3 is TGTGCCAGCAGCCCGGCAGTGAACACTGAAGCTTTCTTT. The gene calls are TRBV7-2 and TRBJ1-1; D is unresolved. The ends were cut back, 5 bases at V and 0 bases at J, with 7 bases in the middle. There are 13 residues in the CDR3. Germline CDR1 is SGHTA and CDR2 is FQGNSA.

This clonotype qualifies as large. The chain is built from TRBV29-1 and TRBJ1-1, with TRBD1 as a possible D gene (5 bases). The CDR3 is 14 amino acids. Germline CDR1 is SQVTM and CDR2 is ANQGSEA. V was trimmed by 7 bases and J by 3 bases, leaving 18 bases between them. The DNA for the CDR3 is TGCAGCGACCTACCGGGGGATGCGGACACTGAAGCTTTCTTT. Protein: CSDLPGDADTEAFF. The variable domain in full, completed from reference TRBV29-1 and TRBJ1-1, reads SAVISQKPSRDICQRGTSLTIQCQVDSQVTMMFWYRQQPGQSLTLIATANQGSEATYESGFVIDKFPISRPNLTFSTLTVSNMSPEDSSIYLCSDLPGDADTEAFFGQGTRLTVV.

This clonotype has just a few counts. CDR3 sequence: CASSPWTGGEVRSQYF. Here the CDR3 DNA reads TGTGCCAGTAGTCCCTGGACAGGGGGCGAAGTACGGTCGCAGTATTTT. This chain joins TRBV19 and TRBJ2-3, with TRBD1 matching 11 bases. Germline values: CDR1 LNHDA, CDR2 SQIVND (reference sequence). The length of the CDR3 is 16 residues. V dropped 5 bases and J dropped 10; count of bases not matched to a gene: 14. The entire variable domain, with the rest obtained from reference TRBV19 and TRBJ2-3, is as follows: DGGITQSPKYLFRKEGQNVTLSCEQNLNHDAMYWYRQDPGQGLRLIYYSQIVNDFQKGDIAEGYSVSREKKESFPLTVTSAQKNPTAFYLCASSPWTGGEVRSQYFGPGTRLTVL.

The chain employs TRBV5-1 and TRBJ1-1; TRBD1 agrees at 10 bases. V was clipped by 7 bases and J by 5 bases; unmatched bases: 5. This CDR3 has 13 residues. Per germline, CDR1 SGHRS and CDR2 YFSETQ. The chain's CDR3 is CASGRQGATEAFF. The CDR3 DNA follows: TGCGCCAGCGGAAGACAGGGGGCTACTGAAGCTTTCTTT.

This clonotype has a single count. Written as DNA, the CDR3 is TGTGCCAGCACTCCGGACGGCCCGAATCAGCCCCAGCATTTT. It specifies CASTPDGPNQPQHF. The chain couples TRBV12-3 or TRBV12-4 to TRBJ1-5; D uncertain. This CDR3 is built from 14 residues. V was trimmed by 7 bases and J by 4 bases, leaving 14 bases between them.

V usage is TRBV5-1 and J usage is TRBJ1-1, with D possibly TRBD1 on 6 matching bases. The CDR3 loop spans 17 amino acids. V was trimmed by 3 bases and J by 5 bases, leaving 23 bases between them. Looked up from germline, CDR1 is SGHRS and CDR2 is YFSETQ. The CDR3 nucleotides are TGCGCCAGCAGCTGGGGAATTATACAGGGAAGGGGTACTGAAGCTTTCTTT. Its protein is CASSWGIIQGRGTEAFF.

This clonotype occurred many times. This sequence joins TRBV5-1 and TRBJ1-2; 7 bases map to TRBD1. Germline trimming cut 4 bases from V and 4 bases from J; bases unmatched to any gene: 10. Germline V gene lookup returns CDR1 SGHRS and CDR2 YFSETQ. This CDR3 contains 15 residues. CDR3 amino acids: CASSTDPGTAYGYTF. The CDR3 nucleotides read TGCGCCAGCAGCACGGACCCCGGGACAGCCTATGGCTACACCTTC.

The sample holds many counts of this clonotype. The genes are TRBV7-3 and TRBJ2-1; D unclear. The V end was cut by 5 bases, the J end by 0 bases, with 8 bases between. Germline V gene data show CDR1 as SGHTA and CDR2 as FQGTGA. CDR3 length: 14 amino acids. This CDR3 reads CASSQHSSYNEQFF. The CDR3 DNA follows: TGTGCCAGCAGCCAACATAGCTCCTACAATGAGCAGTTCTTC.

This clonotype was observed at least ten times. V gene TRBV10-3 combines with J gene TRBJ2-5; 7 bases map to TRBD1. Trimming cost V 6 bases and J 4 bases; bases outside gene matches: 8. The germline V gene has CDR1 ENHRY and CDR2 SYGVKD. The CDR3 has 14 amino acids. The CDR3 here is CAISEGTVLETQYF. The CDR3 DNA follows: TGTGCCATCAGCGAAGGGACAGTGTTAGAGACCCAGTACTTC.

The CDR3: CASRHTTGGSYEQYF. For the CDR3, the DNA is TGCGCCAGCAGGCATACCACAGGGGGTAGTTACGAGCAGTACTTC. The V and J genes are TRBV4-1 and TRBJ2-7, with TRBD1 identical over 8 bases. The CDR3 contains 15 residues. V dropped 6 bases and J dropped 4; count of bases not matched to a gene: 11. The germline gives CDR1 MGHRA, CDR2 YSYEKL.

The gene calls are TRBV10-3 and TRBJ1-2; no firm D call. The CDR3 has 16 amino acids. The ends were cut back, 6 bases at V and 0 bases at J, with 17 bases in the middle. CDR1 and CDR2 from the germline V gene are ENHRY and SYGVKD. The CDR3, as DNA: TGTGCCATCAGACCAAGTTTAGGGCAACCTAACTATGGCTACACCTTC. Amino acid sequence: CAIRPSLGQPNYGYTF.

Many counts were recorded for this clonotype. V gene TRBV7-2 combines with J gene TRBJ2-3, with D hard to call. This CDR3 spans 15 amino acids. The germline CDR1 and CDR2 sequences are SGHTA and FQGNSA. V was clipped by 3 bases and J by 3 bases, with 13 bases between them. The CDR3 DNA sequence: TGTGCCAGCAGCTTCTGGCCAGGTGGAACAGATACGCAGTATTTT. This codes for CASSFWPGGTDTQYF.

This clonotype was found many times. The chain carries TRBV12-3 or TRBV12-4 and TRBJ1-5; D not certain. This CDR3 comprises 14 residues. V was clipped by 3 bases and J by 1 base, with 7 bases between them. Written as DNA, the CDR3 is TGTGCCAGCAGTTTTCGCGGAAGCAATCAGCCCCAGCATTTT. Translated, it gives CASSFRGSNQPQHF.

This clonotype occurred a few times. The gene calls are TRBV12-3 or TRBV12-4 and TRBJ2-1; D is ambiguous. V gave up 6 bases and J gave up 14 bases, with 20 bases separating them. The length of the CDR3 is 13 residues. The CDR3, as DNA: TGTGCCAGCAGAACGTCTGGCGGCCGGCGCGAGTTCTTC. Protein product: CASRTSGGRREFF.

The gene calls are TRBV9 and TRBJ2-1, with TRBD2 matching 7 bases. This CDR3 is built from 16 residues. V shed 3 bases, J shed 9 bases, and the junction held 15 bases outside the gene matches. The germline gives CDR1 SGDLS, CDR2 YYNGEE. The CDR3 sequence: CASSAGLGGGRGEQFF. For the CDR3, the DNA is TGTGCCAGCAGCGCAGGCTTGGGCGGGGGAAGAGGTGAGCAGTTCTTC.

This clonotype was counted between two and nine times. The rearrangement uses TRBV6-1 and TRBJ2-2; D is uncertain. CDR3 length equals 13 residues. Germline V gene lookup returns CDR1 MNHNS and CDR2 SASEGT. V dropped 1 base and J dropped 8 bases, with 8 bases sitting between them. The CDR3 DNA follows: TGTGCCAGCAGTGAAGGACGGATTGGGGAGCTGTTTTTT. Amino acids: CASSEGRIGELFF.

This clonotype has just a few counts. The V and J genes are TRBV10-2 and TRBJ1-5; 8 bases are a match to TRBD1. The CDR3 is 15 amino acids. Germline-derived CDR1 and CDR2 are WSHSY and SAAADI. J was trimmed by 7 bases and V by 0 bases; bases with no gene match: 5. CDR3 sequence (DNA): TGCGCCAGCAGTGAGTCGGGACAGGTGGGGCAGCCCCAGCATTTT. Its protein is CASSESGQVGQPQHF.

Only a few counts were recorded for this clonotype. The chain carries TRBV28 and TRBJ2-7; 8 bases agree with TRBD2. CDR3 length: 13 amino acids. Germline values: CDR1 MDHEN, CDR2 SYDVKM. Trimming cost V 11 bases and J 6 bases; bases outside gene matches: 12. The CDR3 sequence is CAVTGLVVREQYF. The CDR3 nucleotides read TGTGCCGTAACGGGACTAGTGGTTCGCGAGCAGTACTTC.